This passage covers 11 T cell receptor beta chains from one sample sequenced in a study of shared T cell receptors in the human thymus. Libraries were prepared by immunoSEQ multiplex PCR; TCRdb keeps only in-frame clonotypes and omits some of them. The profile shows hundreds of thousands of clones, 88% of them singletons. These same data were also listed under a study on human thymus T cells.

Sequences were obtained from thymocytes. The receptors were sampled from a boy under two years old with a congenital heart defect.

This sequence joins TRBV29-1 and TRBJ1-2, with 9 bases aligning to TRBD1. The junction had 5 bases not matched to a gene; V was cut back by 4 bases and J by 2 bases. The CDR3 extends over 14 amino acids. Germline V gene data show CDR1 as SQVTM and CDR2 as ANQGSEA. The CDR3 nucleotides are TGCAGCGTTGTCCCCGGGACAGGGAACTATGGCTACACCTTC. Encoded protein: CSVVPGTGNYGYTF.

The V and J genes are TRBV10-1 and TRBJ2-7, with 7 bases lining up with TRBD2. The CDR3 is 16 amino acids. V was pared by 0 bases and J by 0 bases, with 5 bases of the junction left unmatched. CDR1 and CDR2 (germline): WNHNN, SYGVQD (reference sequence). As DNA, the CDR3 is TGCGCCAGCAGTGAGTCGGGACTAAAACACTCCTACGAGCAGTACTTC. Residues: CASSESGLKHSYEQYF.

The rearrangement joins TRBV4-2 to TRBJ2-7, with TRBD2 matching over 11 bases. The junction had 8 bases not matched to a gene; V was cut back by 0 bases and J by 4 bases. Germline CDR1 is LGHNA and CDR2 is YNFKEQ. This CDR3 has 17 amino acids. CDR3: CASSQETPTSGRYEQYF. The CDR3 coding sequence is TGTGCCAGCAGCCAAGAGACCCCCACTAGCGGGAGATACGAGCAGTACTTC.

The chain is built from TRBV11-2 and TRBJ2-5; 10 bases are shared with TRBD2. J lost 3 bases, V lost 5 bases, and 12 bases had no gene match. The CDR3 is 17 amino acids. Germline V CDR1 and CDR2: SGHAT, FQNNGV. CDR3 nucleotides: TGTGCCAGCAGCACCAAACTAGCGGGGCGGAGGGAAGAGACCCAGTACTTC. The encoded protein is CASSTKLAGRREETQYF. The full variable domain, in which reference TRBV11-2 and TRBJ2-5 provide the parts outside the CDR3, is EAGVAQSPRYKIIEKRQSVAFWCNPISGHATLYWYQQILGQGPKLLIQFQNNGVVDDSQLPKDRFSAERLKGVDSTLKIQPAKLEDSAVYLCASSTKLAGRREETQYFGPGTRLLVL.

The CDR3 loop reads CASSLAVPTGELFF. The DNA for the CDR3 is TGCGCCAGCAGCTTGGCGGTCCCCACCGGGGAGCTGTTTTTT. The chain is built from TRBV5-1 and TRBJ2-2; D gene uncertain. Germline V lookup: CDR1 SGHRS, CDR2 YFSETQ. The CDR3 covers 14 residues. Trimming pared 0 bases from V and 4 bases from J, leaving 7 bases between.

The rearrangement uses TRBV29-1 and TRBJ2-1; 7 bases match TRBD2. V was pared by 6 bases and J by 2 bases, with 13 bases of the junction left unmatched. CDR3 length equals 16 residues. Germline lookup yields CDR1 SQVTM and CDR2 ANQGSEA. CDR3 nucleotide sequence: TGCAGCGTCGCCACTAGCGCCCCAGGGACCTACAATGAGCAGTTCTTC. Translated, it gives CSVATSAPGTYNEQFF.

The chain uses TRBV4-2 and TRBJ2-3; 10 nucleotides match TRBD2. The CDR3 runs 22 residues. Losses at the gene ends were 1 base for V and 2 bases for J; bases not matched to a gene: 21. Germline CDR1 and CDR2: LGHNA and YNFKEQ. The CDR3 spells CASSQVGAGLAGDTVDTDTQYF. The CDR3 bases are TGTGCCAGCAGCCAAGTTGGGGCGGGGCTAGCGGGAGACACCGTTGACACAGATACGCAGTATTTT.

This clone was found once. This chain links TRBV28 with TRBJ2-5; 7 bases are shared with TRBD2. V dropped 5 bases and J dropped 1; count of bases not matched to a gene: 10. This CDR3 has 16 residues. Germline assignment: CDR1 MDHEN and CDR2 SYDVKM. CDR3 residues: CASSPPAGDPQETQYF. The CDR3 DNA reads TGTGCCAGCAGTCCACCTGCGGGAGATCCCCAAGAGACCCAGTACTTC.

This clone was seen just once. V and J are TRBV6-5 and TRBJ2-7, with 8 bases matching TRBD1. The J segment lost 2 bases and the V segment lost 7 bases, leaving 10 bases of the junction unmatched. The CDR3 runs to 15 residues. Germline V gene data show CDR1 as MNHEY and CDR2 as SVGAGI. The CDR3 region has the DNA TGTGCCAGCAACGGGGGCACAGGGGGACCCTACGAGCAGTACTTC. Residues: CASNGGTGGPYEQYF.

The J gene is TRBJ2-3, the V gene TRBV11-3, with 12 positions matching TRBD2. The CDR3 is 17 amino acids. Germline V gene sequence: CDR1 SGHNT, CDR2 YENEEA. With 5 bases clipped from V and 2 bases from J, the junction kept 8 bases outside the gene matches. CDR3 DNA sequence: TGTGCCAGCAGCCGGAGGACTAGCGGGACGTTCACAGATACGCAGTATTTT. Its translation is CASSRRTSGTFTDTQYF.

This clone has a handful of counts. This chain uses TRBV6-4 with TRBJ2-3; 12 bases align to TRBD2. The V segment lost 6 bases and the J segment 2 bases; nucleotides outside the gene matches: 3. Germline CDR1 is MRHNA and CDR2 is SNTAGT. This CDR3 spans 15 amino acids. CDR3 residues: CASSGLAGPTDTQYF. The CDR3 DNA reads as TGTGCCAGCAGCGGACTAGCGGGACCCACAGATACGCAGTATTTT.